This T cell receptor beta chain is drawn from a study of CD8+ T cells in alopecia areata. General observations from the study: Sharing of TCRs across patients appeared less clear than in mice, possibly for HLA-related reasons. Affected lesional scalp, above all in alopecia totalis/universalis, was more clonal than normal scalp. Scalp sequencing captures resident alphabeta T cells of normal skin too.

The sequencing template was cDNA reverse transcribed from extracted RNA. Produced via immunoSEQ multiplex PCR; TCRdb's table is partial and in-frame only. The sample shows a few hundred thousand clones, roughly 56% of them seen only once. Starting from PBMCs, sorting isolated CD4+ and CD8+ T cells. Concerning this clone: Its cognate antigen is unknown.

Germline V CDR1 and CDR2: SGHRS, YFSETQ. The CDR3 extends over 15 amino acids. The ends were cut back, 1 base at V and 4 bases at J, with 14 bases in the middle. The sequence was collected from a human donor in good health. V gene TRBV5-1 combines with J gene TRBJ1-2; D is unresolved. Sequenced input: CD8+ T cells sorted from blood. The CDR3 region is CASSLSSGTGYGYTF. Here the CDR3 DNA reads TGCGCCAGCAGCTTGAGTTCGGGAACGGGCTATGGCTACACCTTC.